The 25 T cell receptor beta chains reported below all come from one sample, sequenced in a study of T cell responses to AZD1222 COVID-19 vaccine. Using immunoSEQ multiplex PCR, the repertoire was profiled, and TCRdb retains in-frame clones only, with some absent. The sample includes about 150,000 clones, 93% of them seen just once. The input for sequencing was peripheral blood, taken on day 0 of AZD1222 vaccination. These receptors came from an adult in good health.

The V and J genes are TRBV29-1 and TRBJ1-1; no clear D gene. Between the trimmed V and J ends, which lost 6 bases and 5 bases, there was a span of 7 bases. Germline V lookup: CDR1 SQVTM, CDR2 ANQGSEA. This CDR3 is built from 10 residues. The CDR3 region has the DNA TGCAGCGTCCCGGGGACTGAAGCTTTCTTT. Encoded protein: CSVPGTEAFF.

The rearrangement joins TRBV19 to TRBJ1-1, with D unclear. Looked up from germline, CDR1 is LNHDA and CDR2 is SQIVND (reference sequence). Trimming removed 4 bases from V and 0 bases from J, with 6 bases in between. The CDR3 extends over 13 amino acids. Here the CDR3 DNA reads TGTGCCAGTAGTAGAATTTTGAACACTGAAGCTTTCTTT. Translation gives CASSRILNTEAFF.

The V call is TRBV19, the J call TRBJ2-1; 10 nucleotides align to TRBD2. Trimming removed 9 bases from V and 6 bases from J; junction bases left unmatched: 17. This CDR3 has 17 residues. In germline, CDR1 is LNHDA, CDR2 SQIVND (reference sequence). The CDR3 DNA reads as TGTGCCAGCACCTTAGGGCTAGCGGGAGAATTAAGCAATGAGCAGTTCTTC. This encodes CASTLGLAGELSNEQFF.

The J gene is TRBJ2-7, the V gene TRBV6-5; 7 positions match TRBD1. The CDR3 loop spans 15 amino acids. Germline trimming cut 5 bases from V and 3 bases from J; bases unmatched to any gene: 10. Germline CDR1 and CDR2: MNHEY and SVGAGI. The chain's CDR3 is CASSMTGTASYEQYF. CDR3 coding DNA: TGTGCCAGCAGTATGACCGGGACAGCTAGCTACGAGCAGTACTTC.

The CDR3 loop is CASSKGGTTPTPMNTEAFF. The CDR3 nucleotides are TGTGCCAGCAGCAAAGGAGGCACGACGCCCACCCCCATGAACACTGAAGCTTTCTTT. The genes are TRBV21-1 and TRBJ1-1. TRBV21-1 is noted as a pseudogene. This CDR3 comprises 19 residues.

V is TRBV18 and J is TRBJ1-2, with D possibly matching TRBD1 (6 bases). The V end lost 8 bases, the J end lost 4 bases, and 11 bases lay between the germline ends. This CDR3 is 12 amino acids long. Germline V gives CDR1 KGHSH, CDR2 LQKENI. The chain's CDR3 is CASPAGVYGYTF. In nucleotides, the CDR3 is TGTGCCAGCCCCGCAGGGGTCTATGGCTACACCTTC.

As DNA, the CDR3 is TGTGCCTGGAGTGTACTATCAGGGCTTAATTCACCCCTCCACTTT. It is translated as CAWSVLSGLNSPLHF. The rearrangement joins TRBV30 to TRBJ1-6; TRBD1 might be the D (5 bases). With 0 bases removed from V and 6 bases from J, the gap between germline ends came to 12 bases. CDR1 GTSNPN and CDR2 SVGIG come from the germline V gene (reference sequence). The CDR3 spans 15 residues.

This clone has only one observation. The gene calls are TRBV6-6 and TRBJ2-1; 10 nucleotides agree with TRBD1. This CDR3 has 13 amino acids. J lost 6 bases, V lost 6 bases, and 2 bases had no gene match. From germline, CDR1 is MNHNY and CDR2 SVGAGI (reference sequence). As DNA, the CDR3 is TGTGCCAGCAGGAGACAGGGGGCCAATGAGCAGTTCTTC. Protein sequence: CASRRQGANEQFF.

The chain links TRBV19 to TRBJ1-4; no reliable D call. This CDR3 is built from 15 residues. The ends were cut back, 3 bases at V and 0 bases at J, with 8 bases in the middle. Germline V gives CDR1 LNHDA, CDR2 SQIVND (reference sequence). The CDR3: CASSIFGATNEKLFF. The DNA of the CDR3 is TGTGCCAGTAGTATTTTCGGGGCAACTAATGAAAAACTGTTTTTT.

The chain employs TRBV19 and TRBJ1-1, with D unresolved. CDR1 LNHDA and CDR2 SQIVND come from the germline V gene (reference sequence). The CDR3 consists of 15 residues. V lost 0 bases and J 4 bases, leaving 12 bases between the germline ends. The CDR3 DNA reads TGTGCCAGTAGTATAGAATCGGTATCGGTCACTGAAGCTTTCTTT. This codes for CASSIESVSVTEAFF.

The chain uses TRBV5-5 and TRBJ1-2; tentative D call: TRBD1 (5 bases). Germline values: CDR1 SGHKS, CDR2 YYEKEE (reference sequence). V lost 5 bases, J lost 8 bases, and 16 bases lay in between. The CDR3 covers 13 residues. CDR3 coding DNA: TGTGCCAGCAGTGAAGAGAGGGGTGGAGGCTACACCTTC. This translates into CASSEERGGGYTF.

The rearrangement uses TRBV30 and TRBJ1-6, with a tentative D call TRBD1 (5 bases). Between the trimmed V and J ends, which lost 1 base and 3 bases, there was a span of 13 bases. Germline values: CDR1 GTSNPN, CDR2 SVGIG (reference sequence). This CDR3 has 16 amino acids. The CDR3: CAWSGKQANYNSPLHF. CDR3 coding DNA: TGTGCCTGGAGTGGTAAACAGGCGAACTATAATTCACCCCTCCACTTT.

The chain joins TRBV4-2 to TRBJ1-2, with D perhaps TRBD1 (5 bases). The ends were cut back, 2 bases at V and 2 bases at J, with 12 bases in the middle. The CDR3 sequence is 15 residues long. CDR1 and CDR2 from the germline V gene are LGHNA and YNFKEQ. CDR3 coding DNA: TGTGCCAGCAGCCAACCTATCGGGACCAACTATGGCTACACCTTC. This sequence encodes CASSQPIGTNYGYTF.

The chain couples TRBV3-1 (or the pseudogene TRBV3-2) to TRBJ1-6, with D unresolved. V gave up 0 bases and J gave up 9 bases, with 6 bases separating them. Germline loops: CDR1 LGHDT, CDR2 YNNKEL (reference sequence). The CDR3 is 13 residues long. Here the CDR3 DNA reads TGTGCCAGCAGCCAAGATAAAGGTTCACCCCTCCACTTT. It specifies CASSQDKGSPLHF.

CDR3 sequence: CASSLILREFTEAFF. The CDR3 bases are TGCGCCAGCAGCTTGATTCTCAGGGAGTTCACTGAAGCTTTCTTT. The chain has TRBV5-1 and TRBJ1-1; perhaps TRBD1 as D (5 bases). The CDR3 covers 15 residues. The germline gives CDR1 SGHRS, CDR2 YFSETQ. V shed 1 base and J shed 4 bases, with 14 bases lying between them.

V is TRBV11-3 and J is TRBJ2-2; 16 bases are shared with TRBD2. With 0 bases clipped from V and 4 bases from J, the junction kept 5 bases outside the gene matches. CDR3 length: 19 residues. CDR1 is SGHNT and CDR2 is YENEEA in the germline V gene. In DNA form, the CDR3 reads TGTGCCAGCAGCTTAGATGGGACTAGCGGGAGGGCCGGCACCGGGGAGCTGTTTTTT. This codes for CASSLDGTSGRAGTGELFF. Filled out from reference TRBV11-3 and TRBJ2-2, the complete variable domain reads EAGVVQSPRYKIIEKKQPVAFWCNPISGHNTLYWYLQNLGQGPELLIRYENEEAVDDSQLPKDRFSAERLKGVDSTLKIQPAELGDSAVYLCASSLDGTSGRAGTGELFFGEGSRLTVL.

The chain uses TRBV29-1 and TRBJ2-5, with no clear D. V lost 0 bases and J lost 5, with 4 bases in between. The CDR3 is 11 amino acids. CDR1 SQVTM and CDR2 ANQGSEA come from the germline V gene. CDR3 in amino acids: CSVEDEETQYF. In nucleotides, the CDR3 is TGCAGCGTTGAAGATGAGGAGACCCAGTACTTC.

This chain joins TRBV29-1 and TRBJ2-7; 10 nucleotides align to TRBD1. Germline CDR1 and CDR2: SQVTM and ANQGSEA. This CDR3 has 16 residues. The V gene end was trimmed by 1 base and the J gene end by 7 bases; junction bases not matched to a gene: 13. As DNA, the CDR3 is TGCAGCGTTGAAGGACCCTTGGGGACAGGGGCTGGGGAGCAGTACTTC. Residues: CSVEGPLGTGAGEQYF.

This chain's CDR3 is CASRPGQGDEKLFF. In DNA form, the CDR3 reads TGTGCCAGCAGACCGGGACAGGGGGATGAAAAACTGTTTTTT. The rearrangement links TRBV6-5 to TRBJ1-4; 11 bases fit TRBD1. The junction had 3 bases not matched to a gene; V was cut back by 6 bases and J by 6 bases. This CDR3 spans 14 amino acids. Germline values: CDR1 MNHEY, CDR2 SVGAGI.

V is TRBV6-5 and J is TRBJ2-5; D could derive from TRBD1 or TRBD2 (5 bases each). V was clipped by 7 bases and J by 0 bases, with 12 bases between them. CDR1 and CDR2 from the germline V gene are MNHEY and SVGAGI. The CDR3 runs to 14 residues. CDR3 DNA sequence: TGTGCCAGCACCTTGGGACGGAACCAAGAGACCCAGTACTTC. Translated, it gives CASTLGRNQETQYF.

The genes are TRBV19 and TRBJ2-2, with unresolved D. This CDR3 has 16 amino acids. V lost 4 bases and J lost 4, with 16 bases in between. Germline values: CDR1 LNHDA, CDR2 SQIVND (reference sequence). The DNA for the CDR3 is TGTGCCAGTAGTAAGGCGACGCCTTCGGGCACCGGGGAGCTGTTTTTT. Translated, it gives CASSKATPSGTGELFF.

The J gene is TRBJ2-3, the V gene TRBV14; 7 bases are a match to TRBD1. The CDR3 has 13 residues. The J segment lost 6 bases and the V segment lost 5 bases, leaving 5 bases of the junction unmatched. Germline CDR1 reads SGHDN; CDR2 reads FVKESK. The CDR3, as DNA: TGTGCCAGCAGCATAGGGGGCCCTGATACGCAGTATTTT. It codes for CASSIGGPDTQYF. Complete variable domain (other parts from reference TRBV14 and TRBJ2-3): EAGVTQFPSHSVIEKGQTVTLRCDPISGHDNLYWYRRVMGKEIKFLLHFVKESKQDESGMPNNRFLAERTGGTYSTLKVQPAELEDSGVYFCASSIGGPDTQYFGPGTRLTVL.

This clone was detected once. This CDR3 reads CASSKGRVDTF. The CDR3 nucleotides read TGTGCCAGCAGCAAAGGCAGGGTAGACACCTTC. The rearrangement joins TRBV21-1 to TRBJ1-2; the listed D gene, TRBD1, was not tested against the DNA. TRBV21-1 is labeled a pseudogene. The CDR3 is 11 residues long.

J is TRBJ2-7 and V is TRBV5-6; D not resolved. Trimming cost V 5 bases and J 1 base, with 16 bases left between them. The CDR3 is made up of 15 amino acids. Germline CDR1 SGHDT, CDR2 YYEEEE. CDR3 in amino acids: CASSRYVAQSYEQYF. CDR3 DNA sequence: TGTGCCAGCAGTCGTTATGTCGCCCAGTCCTACGAGCAGTACTTC.

This chain uses TRBV30 with TRBJ1-3, with unresolved D. This CDR3 region has 15 residues. The germline V gene has CDR1 GTSNPN and CDR2 SVGIG (reference sequence). Trimming cost V 1 base and J 0 bases, with 10 bases left between them. CDR3 coding DNA: TGTGCCTGGAGTGCCGACCTTTACTCTGGAAACACCATATATTTT. This translates into CAWSADLYSGNTIYF.